This T cell receptor (beta chain) derives from a study of T cell repertoires in aging, cancer and after chemotherapy. General study findings and limits: In cancer patients, declining TCR diversity with age involved lost richness and lost evenness. Compared with age-matched healthy donors, untreated hematological or solid cancer patients showed higher blood TCR clonality.

Details on this clonotype: As yet, its antigen is unknown.

V shed 4 bases, J shed 11 bases, and the junction held 13 bases outside the gene matches. Germline V gene sequence: CDR1 SGHDT, CDR2 YYEEEE. CDR3 size: 14 residues. Amplification of TCR beta used genomic DNA extracted from peripheral blood. Multiplex touch-down PCR with TRB-A/B primers amplified rearranged V-D-J TRB sequences. Using its own MiXCR run on the multiplex PCR reads, TCRdb lists one record per CDR3 protein. Found here are just over 4,000 distinct CDR3 sequences, 25% to 35% of them singletons; the top ten hold almost 6%. Specimen: blood. The rearrangement joins TRBV5-6 to TRBJ1-1; 8 nucleotides line up with TRBD1. The TCR was taken from a human donor in good health. CDR3 nucleotide sequence: TGTGCCAGCAGCCTATCCGGGGCAGGGGGCTGGGCTTTCTTT. Amino acids: CASSLSGAGGWAFF.